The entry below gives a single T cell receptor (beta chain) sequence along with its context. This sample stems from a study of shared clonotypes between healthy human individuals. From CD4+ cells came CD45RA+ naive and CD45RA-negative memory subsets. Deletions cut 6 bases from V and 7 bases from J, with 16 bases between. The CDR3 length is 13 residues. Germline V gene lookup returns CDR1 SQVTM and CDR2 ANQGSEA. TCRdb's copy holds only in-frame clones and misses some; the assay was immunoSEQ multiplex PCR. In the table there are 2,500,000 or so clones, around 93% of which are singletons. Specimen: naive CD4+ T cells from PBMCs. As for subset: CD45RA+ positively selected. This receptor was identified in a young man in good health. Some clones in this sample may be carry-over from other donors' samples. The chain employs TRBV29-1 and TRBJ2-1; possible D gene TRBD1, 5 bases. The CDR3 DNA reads TGCAGCGTAAGGGGCCTCCTGAGGAATGAGCAGTTCTTC. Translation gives CSVRGLLRNEQFF.